The clone carrying this TCR beta chain was seen only a few times. This sample was taken from a study of blood T cell repertoires in COVID-19. Study at large: The analysed material was cDNA or gDNA that came from T cells, B-cell-depleted T cells, or PBMCs.

Germline loops: CDR1 SGHVS, CDR2 FQNEAQ. V dropped 5 bases and J dropped 5; count of bases not matched to a gene: 12. The length of the CDR3 is 17 residues. Using immunoSEQ multiplex PCR, the repertoire was profiled, and TCRdb retains in-frame clones only, with some absent. The sample has around 180,000 clones, about four fifths seen once. The origin of this receptor is a woman aged 80 or older with active or convalescent COVID-19. J is TRBJ2-1 and V is TRBV7-8, with TRBD2 matching over 10 bases. The sample comprised peripheral blood. This chain's CDR3 is CASSQGLGLASHNEQFF. CDR3 nucleotide sequence: TGTGCCAGCAGCCAGGGGCTGGGACTAGCGAGCCACAATGAGCAGTTCTTC.